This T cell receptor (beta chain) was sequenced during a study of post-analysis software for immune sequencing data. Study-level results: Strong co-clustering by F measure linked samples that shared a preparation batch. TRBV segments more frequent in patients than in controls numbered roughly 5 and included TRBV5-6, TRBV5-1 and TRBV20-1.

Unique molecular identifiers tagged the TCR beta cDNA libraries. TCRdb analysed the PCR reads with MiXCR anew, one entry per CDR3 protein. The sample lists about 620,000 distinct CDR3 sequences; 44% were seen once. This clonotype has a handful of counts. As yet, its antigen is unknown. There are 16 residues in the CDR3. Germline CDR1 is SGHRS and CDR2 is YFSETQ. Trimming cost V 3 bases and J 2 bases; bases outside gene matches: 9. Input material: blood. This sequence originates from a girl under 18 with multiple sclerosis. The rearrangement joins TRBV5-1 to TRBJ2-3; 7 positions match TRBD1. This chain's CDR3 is CASSWGRDSSTDTQYF. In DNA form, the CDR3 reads TGCGCCAGCAGCTGGGGCCGGGACAGCTCCACAGATACGCAGTATTTT.